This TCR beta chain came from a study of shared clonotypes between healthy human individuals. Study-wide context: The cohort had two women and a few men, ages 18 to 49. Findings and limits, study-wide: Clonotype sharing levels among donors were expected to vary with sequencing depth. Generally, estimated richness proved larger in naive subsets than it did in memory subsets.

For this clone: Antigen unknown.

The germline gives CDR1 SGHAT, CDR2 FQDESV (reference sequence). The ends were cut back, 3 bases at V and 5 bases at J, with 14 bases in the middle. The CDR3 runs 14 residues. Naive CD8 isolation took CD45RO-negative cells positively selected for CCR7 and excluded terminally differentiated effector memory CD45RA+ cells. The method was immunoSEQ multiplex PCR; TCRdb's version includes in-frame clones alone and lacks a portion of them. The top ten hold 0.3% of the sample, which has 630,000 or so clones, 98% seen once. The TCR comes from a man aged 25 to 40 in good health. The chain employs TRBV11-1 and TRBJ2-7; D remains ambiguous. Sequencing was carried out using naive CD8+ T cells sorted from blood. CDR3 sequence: CASSFPEAVDEQYF. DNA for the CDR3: TGTGCCAGCAGCTTCCCAGAGGCAGTTGACGAGCAGTACTTC.